The 21 T cell receptor beta chains below were found in one sample sequenced in a study of blood T cell repertoires in COVID-19. The data were produced by immunoSEQ multiplex PCR, yet TCRdb's version contains in-frame clones alone and is incomplete. The sample lists 300,000 to 350,000 clones; roughly 87% were seen once. Sequencing input: peripheral blood. Receptor source: a man between 18 and 29 years old with active or convalescent COVID-19.

The chain uses TRBV7-2 and TRBJ1-3; D ambiguous. V was clipped by 1 base and J by 4 bases, with 11 bases between them. CDR1 SGHTA and CDR2 FQGNSA come from the germline V gene. The CDR3 is made up of 15 amino acids. CDR3 nucleotide sequence: TGTGCCAGCAGCTTAGGCCCGGGGTACGGAAACACCATATATTTT. It yields the protein CASSLGPGYGNTIYF. Full variable domain (outside the CDR3, taken from reference TRBV7-2 and TRBJ1-3): GAGVSQSPSNKVTEKGKDVELRCDPISGHTALYWYRQSLGQGLEFLIYFQGNSAPDKSGLPSDRFSAERTGGSVSTLTIQRTQQEDSAVYLCASSLGPGYGNTIYFGEGSWLTVV.

The V call is TRBV3-1 (or the pseudogene TRBV3-2), the J call TRBJ2-5; 12 bases line up with TRBD2. The ends lost 6 bases at V and 5 bases at J; junction bases unmatched: 4. The V gene's germline CDR1 is LGHDT and CDR2 YNNKEL (reference sequence). The CDR3 is made up of 14 amino acids. The CDR3 spells CASRLAGGHETQYF. The CDR3 DNA is TGTGCCAGCAGGCTAGCGGGGGGGCATGAGACCCAGTACTTC.

This chain joins TRBV7-8 and TRBJ1-5, with 9 positions matching TRBD1. This CDR3 comprises 14 residues. After removal of 3 bases from V and 7 bases from J, the junction contained 4 bases not matched to a gene. CDR1 and CDR2 from the germline V gene are SGHVS and FQNEAQ. For the CDR3, the DNA is TGTGCCAGCAGCTTCGACAGGGGGGGCCAGCCCCAGCATTTT. It is translated as CASSFDRGGQPQHF.

The V call is TRBV18, the J call TRBJ1-1, with 12 bases identical to TRBD1. Per the germline V gene, CDR1 is KGHSH and CDR2 is LQKENI. The junction had 2 bases not matched to a gene; V was cut back by 6 bases and J by 6 bases. The CDR3 has 13 residues. The CDR3 coding sequence is TGTGCCAGCTCCGGGACAGGGGGCCCTGAAGCTTTCTTT. This gives the protein CASSGTGGPEAFF.

The V call is TRBV6-5, the J call TRBJ1-1; 9 bases match TRBD1. CDR3 length: 15 amino acids. Germline V gene lookup returns CDR1 MNHEY and CDR2 SVGAGI. Unmatched junction bases numbered 3, after V lost 2 bases and J lost 2 bases. Here the CDR3 DNA reads TGTGCCAGCAGTTACCCGGGACAGGGAAACACTGAAGCTTTCTTT. Its translation: CASSYPGQGNTEAFF.

The V gene is TRBV4-2, the J gene TRBJ2-2; weak D call: TRBD2 (6 bases). Per the germline V gene, CDR1 is LGHNA and CDR2 is YNFKEQ. Trimming cost V 2 bases and J 4 bases, with 11 bases left between them. CDR3 length equals 15 residues. The CDR3 bases are TGTGCCAGCAGCCAACCTAGCGTAGCCACCGGGGAGCTGTTTTTT. Its protein product is CASSQPSVATGELFF.

The chain has TRBV18 and TRBJ1-5; D is possibly TRBD1 (5 bases). The germline V and J ends were trimmed by 0 bases and 7 bases, with 7 bases remaining between them. The germline gives CDR1 KGHSH, CDR2 LQKENI. This CDR3 spans 13 amino acids. CDR3 protein: CASSPPGGQPQHF. CDR3 bases: TGTGCCAGCTCACCACCGGGGGGACAGCCCCAGCATTTT. The whole variable domain, remainder taken from reference TRBV18 and TRBJ1-5, is NAGVMQNPRHLVRRRGQEARLRCSPMKGHSHVYWYRQLPEEGLKFMVYLQKENIIDESGMPKERFSAEFPKEGPSILRIQQVVRGDSAAYFCASSPPGGQPQHFGDGTRLSIL.

CDR3 amino acids: CASSESAGGPDTQYF. CDR3 nucleotide sequence: TGTGCCAGCAGTGAATCAGCGGGAGGCCCAGATACGCAGTATTTT. This chain joins TRBV25-1 and TRBJ2-3; 9 nucleotides align to TRBD2. CDR1 is MGHDK and CDR2 is SYGVNS in the germline V gene. The CDR3 extends over 15 amino acids. The V and J ends lost 1 base and 4 bases, in that order; junction bases with no gene match: 3.

The chain employs TRBV19 and TRBJ1-2; D gene uncertain. Germline CDR1 and CDR2: LNHDA and SQIVND (reference sequence). CDR3 length: 15 amino acids. Trimming pared 3 bases from V and 0 bases from J, leaving 11 bases between. DNA of the CDR3: TGTGCCAGTAGTATTAACCCCCCAGCTAACTATGGCTACACCTTC. This encodes CASSINPPANYGYTF. Full variable domain (missing parts from reference TRBV19 and TRBJ1-2): DGGITQSPKYLFRKEGQNVTLSCEQNLNHDAMYWYRQDPGQGLRLIYYSQIVNDFQKGDIAEGYSVSREKKESFPLTVTSAQKNPTAFYLCASSINPPANYGYTFGSGTRLTVV.

This chain links TRBV10-3 with TRBJ1-2; D possibly corresponds to TRBD1 (6 bases). The germline V and J ends were trimmed by 6 bases and 3 bases, with 14 bases remaining between them. The CDR3 has 14 residues. Germline V gene lookup returns CDR1 ENHRY and CDR2 SYGVKD. The CDR3 bases are TGTGCCATCAGACAACTACAGGGATACTATGGCTACACCTTC. Its protein product is CAIRQLQGYYGYTF.

The V call is TRBV27, the J call TRBJ2-7, with TRBD2 identical over 8 bases. CDR1 and CDR2 (germline): MNHEY, SMNVEV (reference sequence). There are 18 residues in the CDR3. After removal of 5 bases from V and 0 bases from J, the junction contained 15 bases not matched to a gene. In nucleotides, the CDR3 is TGTGCCAGCAGTACGAGATTCCAAATAGCGGGAAGCTCCTACGAGCAGTACTTC. Translated, it gives CASSTRFQIAGSSYEQYF.

The V gene is TRBV4-1, the J gene TRBJ2-4; 8 bases are a match to TRBD1. V was clipped by 4 bases and J by 1 base; unmatched bases: 12. This CDR3 has 18 amino acids. The germline gives CDR1 MGHRA, CDR2 YSYEKL. CDR3 region: CASSPTGAGPVAKNIQYF. The DNA for the CDR3 is TGCGCCAGCAGCCCGACAGGGGCCGGCCCCGTCGCCAAAAACATTCAGTACTTC.

V gene TRBV4-1 combines with J gene TRBJ2-3; TRBD2 might be the D (5 bases). The CDR3 consists of 17 residues. From germline, CDR1 is MGHRA and CDR2 YSYEKL. Between the trimmed V and J ends, which lost 4 bases and 2 bases, there was a span of 19 bases. The CDR3 here is CASSLSDSGILTDTQYF. The CDR3 DNA reads TGCGCCAGCAGCCTTTCAGACTCCGGGATCCTCACAGATACGCAGTATTTT.

This sequence joins TRBV2 and TRBJ1-4; 9 bases fit TRBD1. CDR1 is SNHLY, CDR2 FYNNEI, per germline. V was clipped by 2 bases and J by 7 bases; unmatched bases: 5. The CDR3 has 15 amino acids. CDR3 region: CASSEPGTGFEKLFF. In DNA form, the CDR3 reads TGTGCCAGCAGTGAACCAGGGACAGGGTTTGAAAAACTGTTTTTT.

The rearrangement links TRBV10-3 to TRBJ2-5; possible D gene TRBD1, 6 bases. Trimming cost V 6 bases and J 5 bases, with 16 bases left between them. Germline V CDR1 and CDR2: ENHRY, SYGVKD. The CDR3 totals 14 residues. CDR3 sequence: CAIRRATGLETQYF. For the CDR3, the DNA is TGTGCCATCAGACGGGCAACAGGGTTGGAGACCCAGTACTTC.

This clone was observed once. J is TRBJ1-4 and V is TRBV5-8; possible D gene TRBD1, 5 bases. Germline loops: CDR1 SGHTS, CDR2 YDEGEE. With 0 bases removed from V and 2 bases from J, the gap between germline ends came to 14 bases. The CDR3 is 17 amino acids. The CDR3 DNA reads TGTGCCAGCAGCTTGGTGGGTCCCAGGGCTACTAATGAAAAACTGTTTTTT. Residues: CASSLVGPRATNEKLFF.

J is TRBJ1-1 and V is TRBV6-4; the match to TRBD1 covers 10 bases. Germline V gene sequence: CDR1 MRHNA, CDR2 SNTAGT. The CDR3 runs 12 residues. J gave up 4 bases and V 8 bases, and 1 base lay outside the gene matches. The CDR3 spells CASRQGATEAFF. CDR3 bases: TGTGCCAGCCGACAGGGGGCCACTGAAGCTTTCTTT.

The gene calls are TRBV7-3 and TRBJ2-2; 10 bases align to TRBD2. The ends lost 6 bases at V and 3 bases at J; junction bases unmatched: 1. The CDR3 covers 14 residues. Germline lookup yields CDR1 SGHTA and CDR2 FQGTGA. The CDR3 region has the DNA TGTGCCAGCAGGGGACTAGCGCACACCGGGGAGCTGTTTTTT. It encodes CASRGLAHTGELFF.

The chain recombines TRBV15 with TRBJ2-3; possible D gene TRBD2, 5 bases. Between the trimmed V and J ends, which lost 0 bases and 4 bases, there was a span of 20 bases. The CDR3 is 18 residues long. Per germline, CDR1 LNHNV and CDR2 YYDKDF (reference sequence). CDR3 in amino acids: CATSRDWSSPIYADTQYF. Written as DNA, the CDR3 is TGTGCCACCAGCAGAGATTGGTCTAGCCCCATTTATGCAGATACGCAGTATTTT.

The chain uses TRBV5-5 and TRBJ2-7; D possibly corresponds to TRBD2 (6 bases). V was clipped by 1 base and J by 4 bases, with 9 bases between them. This CDR3 region has 13 residues. Germline V CDR1 and CDR2: SGHKS, YYEKEE (reference sequence). This CDR3 is CASSLRGMYEQYF. Here the CDR3 DNA reads TGTGCCAGCAGCTTGCGGGGGATGTACGAGCAGTACTTC.

The CDR3 DNA follows: TGTGCCAGTAGTATGGCTAGCGCCTACAATGAGCAGTTCTTC. Translating it yields CASSMASAYNEQFF. V is TRBV19 and J is TRBJ2-1, with D perhaps matching TRBD2 (6 bases). The CDR3 is made up of 14 amino acids. Germline loops: CDR1 LNHDA, CDR2 SQIVND (reference sequence). V was shortened by 3 bases and J by 2 bases, with 8 bases between the two germline ends.